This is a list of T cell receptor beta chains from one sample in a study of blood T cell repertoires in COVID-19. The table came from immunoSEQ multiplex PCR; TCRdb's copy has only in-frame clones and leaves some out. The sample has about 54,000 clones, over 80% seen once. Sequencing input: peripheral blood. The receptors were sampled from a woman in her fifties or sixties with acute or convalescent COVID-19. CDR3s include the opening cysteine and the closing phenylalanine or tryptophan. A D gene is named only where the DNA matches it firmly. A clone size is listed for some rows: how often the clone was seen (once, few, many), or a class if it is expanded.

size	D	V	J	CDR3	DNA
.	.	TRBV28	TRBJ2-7	CASSNREWEQYF	TGTGCCAGCAGTAACAGGGAGTGGGAGCAGTACTTC
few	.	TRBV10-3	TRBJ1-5	CAIGRQDSDQPQHF	TGTGCCATCGGGAGACAGGATAGTGATCAGCCCCAGCATTTT
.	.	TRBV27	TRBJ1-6	CASSLQGFSSPLHF	TGTGCCAGCAGTTTACAGGGATTCAGTTCACCCCTCCACTTT
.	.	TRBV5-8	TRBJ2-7	CASSLLTGLEQYF	TGTGCCAGCAGCTTGCTCACAGGGCTAGAGCAGTACTTC
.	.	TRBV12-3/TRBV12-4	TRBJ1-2	CASSTGVYGYTF	TGTGCCAGCAGCACGGGAGTCTATGGCTACACCTTC
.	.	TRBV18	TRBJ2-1	CASSPGNEQFF	TGTGCCAGCTCACCCGGTAATGAGCAGTTCTTC
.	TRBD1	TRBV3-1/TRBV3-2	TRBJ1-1	CASSERQGGTEAFF	TGTGCCAGCAGCGAACGACAGGGTGGGACTGAAGCTTTCTTT
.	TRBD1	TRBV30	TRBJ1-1	CAWSLGTGGVTEAFF	TGTGCCTGGAGTTTAGGGACAGGGGGAGTCACTGAAGCTTTCTTT
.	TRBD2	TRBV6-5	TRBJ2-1	CASRAGGYNEQFF	TGTGCCAGCAGAGCGGGGGGTTACAATGAGCAGTTCTTC
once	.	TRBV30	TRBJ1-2	CAWSQLYGYTF	TGTGCCTGGAGCCAGTTATATGGCTACACCTTC
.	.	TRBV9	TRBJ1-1	CASSVEAGRNTEAFF	TGTGCCAGCAGCGTAGAGGCAGGAAGGAACACTGAAGCTTTCTTT
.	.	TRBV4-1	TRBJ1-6	CASSQEWELNSPLHF	TGCGCCAGCAGCCAAGAATGGGAGCTCAATTCACCCCTCCACTTT
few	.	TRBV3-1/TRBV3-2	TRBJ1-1	CASSRSQENTEAFF	TGTGCCAGCAGTCGTTCACAGGAGAACACTGAAGCTTTCTTT
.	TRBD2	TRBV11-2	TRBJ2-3	CASSLGGGLAGRDTQYF	TGTGCCAGCAGCTTAGGGGGGGGCCTAGCGGGAAGAGATACGCAGTATTTT
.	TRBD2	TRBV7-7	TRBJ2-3	CASSLGTSGGTDTQYF	TGTGCTAGCAGCTTAGGGACTAGCGGGGGGACAGATACGCAGTATTTT
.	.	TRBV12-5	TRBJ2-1	CASGRGVRGEQFF	TGTGCTAGTGGCCGTGGCGTGCGGGGAGAGCAGTTCTTC
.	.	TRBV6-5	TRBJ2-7	CASRGGQSQFYEQYF	TGTGCCAGCAGGGGAGGCCAGTCTCAATTCTACGAGCAGTACTTC
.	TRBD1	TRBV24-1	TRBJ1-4	CATSDGGTGNEKLFF	TGTGCCACCAGTGACGGCGGGACAGGGAATGAAAAACTGTTTTTT
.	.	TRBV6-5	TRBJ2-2	CASSPGTTQTRELFF	TGTGCCAGCAGCCCAGGGACAACCCAAACTAGGGAGCTGTTTTTT
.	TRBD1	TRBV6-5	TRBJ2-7	CASTAGGANEQYF	TGTGCCAGCACGGCAGGGGGTGCAAACGAGCAGTACTTC
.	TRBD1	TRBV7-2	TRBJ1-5	CASSFDRVAQPQHF	TGTGCCAGCAGCTTCGACAGGGTCGCGCAGCCCCAGCATTTT
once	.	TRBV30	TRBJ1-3	CAWSVVGGSGNTIYF	TGTGCCTGGAGCGTAGTGGGGGGCTCTGGAAACACCATATATTTT
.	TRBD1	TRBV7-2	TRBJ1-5	CASSLEGQRGNQPQHF	TGTGCCAGCAGCTTAGAGGGACAGAGAGGCAATCAGCCCCAGCATTTT
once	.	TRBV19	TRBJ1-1	CASIVTGTSNTEAFF	TGTGCCAGTATTGTTACCGGGACATCGAACACTGAAGCTTTCTTT
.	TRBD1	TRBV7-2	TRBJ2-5	CASSPRGDRVGPETQYF	TGTGCCAGCAGCCCGAGAGGGGACAGGGTGGGGCCAGAGACCCAGTACTTC
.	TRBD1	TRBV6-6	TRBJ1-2	CASSSQGTLNYGYTF	TGTGCCAGCAGTTCACAGGGGACTCTTAACTATGGCTACACCTTC